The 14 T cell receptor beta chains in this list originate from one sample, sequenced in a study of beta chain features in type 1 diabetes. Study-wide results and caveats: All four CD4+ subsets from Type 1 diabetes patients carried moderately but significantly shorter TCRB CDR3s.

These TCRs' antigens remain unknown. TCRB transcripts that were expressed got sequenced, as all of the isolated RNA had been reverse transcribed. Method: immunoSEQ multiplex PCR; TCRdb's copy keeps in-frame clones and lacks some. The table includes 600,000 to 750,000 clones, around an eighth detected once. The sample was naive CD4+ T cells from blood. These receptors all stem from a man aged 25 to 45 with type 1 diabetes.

The CDR3 loop reads CASSPPGASYGYTF. CDR3 nucleotides: TGTGCCAGCAGCCCGCCTGGGGCCTCCTATGGCTACACCTTC. The V call is TRBV4-2, the J call TRBJ1-2, with D maybe TRBD1 (5 bases). Looked up from germline, CDR1 is LGHNA and CDR2 is YNFKEQ. The V and J ends lost 4 bases and 4 bases respectively, with 13 bases between them. The CDR3 is 14 amino acids.

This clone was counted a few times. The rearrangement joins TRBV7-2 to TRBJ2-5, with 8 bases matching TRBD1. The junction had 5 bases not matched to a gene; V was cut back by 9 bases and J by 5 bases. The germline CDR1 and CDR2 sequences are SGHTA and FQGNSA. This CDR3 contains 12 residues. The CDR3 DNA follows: TGTGCCAGTAACCAGGGGGCTGAGACCCAGTACTTC. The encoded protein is CASNQGAETQYF.

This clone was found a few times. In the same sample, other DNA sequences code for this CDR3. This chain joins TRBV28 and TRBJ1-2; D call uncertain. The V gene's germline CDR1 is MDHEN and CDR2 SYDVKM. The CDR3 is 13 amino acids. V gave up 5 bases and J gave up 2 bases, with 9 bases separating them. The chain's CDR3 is CASSLDGNYGYTF. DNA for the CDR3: TGTGCCAGCAGTCTAGACGGGAACTATGGCTACACCTTC.

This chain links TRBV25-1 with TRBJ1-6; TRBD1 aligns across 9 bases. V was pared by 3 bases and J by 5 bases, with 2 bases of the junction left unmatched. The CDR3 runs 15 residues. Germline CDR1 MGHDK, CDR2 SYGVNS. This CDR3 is CASSERDRDNSPLHF. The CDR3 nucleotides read TGTGCCAGCAGTGAGCGGGACAGGGATAATTCACCCCTCCACTTT.

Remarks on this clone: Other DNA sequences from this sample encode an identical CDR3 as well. CDR3 protein: CASSLVGRGQGYEQYF. In DNA, the CDR3 is TGTGCCAGCAGCTTAGTTGGCCGGGGACAGGGTTACGAGCAGTACTTC. This chain uses TRBV7-2 with TRBJ2-7; 9 bases agree with TRBD1. The CDR3 contains 16 residues. CDR1 SGHTA and CDR2 FQGNSA come from the germline V gene. V was pared by 1 base and J by 4 bases, with 8 bases of the junction left unmatched.

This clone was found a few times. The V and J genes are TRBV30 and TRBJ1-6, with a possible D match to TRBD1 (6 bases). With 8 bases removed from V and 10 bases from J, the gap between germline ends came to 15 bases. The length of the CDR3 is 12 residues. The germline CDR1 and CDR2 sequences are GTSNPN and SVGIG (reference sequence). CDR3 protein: CARRTVGSPLHF. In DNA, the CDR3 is TGTGCCCGAAGGACAGTTGGCTCACCCCTCCACTTT.

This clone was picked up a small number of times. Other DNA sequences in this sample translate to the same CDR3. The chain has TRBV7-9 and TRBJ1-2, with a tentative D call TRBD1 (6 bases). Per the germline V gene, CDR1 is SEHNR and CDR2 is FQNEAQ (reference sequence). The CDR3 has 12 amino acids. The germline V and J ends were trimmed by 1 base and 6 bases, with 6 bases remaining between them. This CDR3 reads CASSLEGDGYTF. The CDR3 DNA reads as TGTGCCAGCAGCTTAGAGGGGGATGGCTACACCTTC.

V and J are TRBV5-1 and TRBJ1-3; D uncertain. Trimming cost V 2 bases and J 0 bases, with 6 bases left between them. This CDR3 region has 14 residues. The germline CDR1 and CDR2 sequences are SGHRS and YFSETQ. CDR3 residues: CASSLTSSGNTIYF. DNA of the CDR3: TGCGCCAGCAGCTTAACATCCTCTGGAAACACCATATATTTT.

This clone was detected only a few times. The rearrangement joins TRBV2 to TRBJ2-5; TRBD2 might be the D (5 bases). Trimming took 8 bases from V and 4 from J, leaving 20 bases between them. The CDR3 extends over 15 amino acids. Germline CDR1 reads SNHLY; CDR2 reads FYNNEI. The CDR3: CASQLSGNLIETQYF. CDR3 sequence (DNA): TGTGCCAGCCAACTATCCGGGAACCTCATAGAGACCCAGTACTTC.

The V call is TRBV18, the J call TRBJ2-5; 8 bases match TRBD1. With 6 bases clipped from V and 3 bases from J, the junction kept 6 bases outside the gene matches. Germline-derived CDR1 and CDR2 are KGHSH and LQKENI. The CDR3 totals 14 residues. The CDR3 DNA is TGTGCCAGCTCCCGTCCGACAGGGGAAGAGACCCAGTACTTC. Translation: CASSRPTGEETQYF.

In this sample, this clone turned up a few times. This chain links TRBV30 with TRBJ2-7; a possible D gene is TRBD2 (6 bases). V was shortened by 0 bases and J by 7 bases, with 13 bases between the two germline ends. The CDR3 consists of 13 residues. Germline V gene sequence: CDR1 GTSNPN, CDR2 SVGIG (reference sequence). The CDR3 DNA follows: TGTGCCTGGAGTGTTGGGGGGACGGAGGAGCAGTACTTC. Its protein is CAWSVGGTEEQYF. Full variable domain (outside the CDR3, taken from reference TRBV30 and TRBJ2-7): SQTIHQWPATLVQPVGSPLSLECTVEGTSNPNLYWYRQAAGRGLQLLFYSVGIGQISSEVPQNLSASRPQDRQFILSSKKLLLSDSGFYLCAWSVGGTEEQYFGPGTRLTVT.

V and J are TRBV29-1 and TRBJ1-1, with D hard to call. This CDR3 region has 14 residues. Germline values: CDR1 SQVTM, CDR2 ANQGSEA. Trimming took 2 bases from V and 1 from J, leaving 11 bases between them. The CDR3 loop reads CSVERRHSNTEAFF. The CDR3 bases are TGCAGCGTTGAACGGAGGCATTCGAACACTGAAGCTTTCTTT.

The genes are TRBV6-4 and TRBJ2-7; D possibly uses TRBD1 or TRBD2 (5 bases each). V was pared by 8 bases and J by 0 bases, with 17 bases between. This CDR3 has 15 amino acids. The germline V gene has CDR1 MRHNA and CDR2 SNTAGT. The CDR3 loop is CASGKRDGNSYEQYF. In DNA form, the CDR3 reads TGTGCCAGCGGAAAACGGGACGGGAACTCCTACGAGCAGTACTTC.

The CDR3 nucleotides read TGTGCCAGCAGCTGGGAGGACAGGAACACTGAAGCTTTCTTT. Residues: CASSWEDRNTEAFF. The chain has TRBV7-2 and TRBJ1-1, with D possibly being TRBD1 (6 bases). The V end was cut by 4 bases, the J end by 1 base, with 10 bases between. CDR1 and CDR2 from the germline V gene are SGHTA and FQGNSA. The CDR3 is 14 residues long.